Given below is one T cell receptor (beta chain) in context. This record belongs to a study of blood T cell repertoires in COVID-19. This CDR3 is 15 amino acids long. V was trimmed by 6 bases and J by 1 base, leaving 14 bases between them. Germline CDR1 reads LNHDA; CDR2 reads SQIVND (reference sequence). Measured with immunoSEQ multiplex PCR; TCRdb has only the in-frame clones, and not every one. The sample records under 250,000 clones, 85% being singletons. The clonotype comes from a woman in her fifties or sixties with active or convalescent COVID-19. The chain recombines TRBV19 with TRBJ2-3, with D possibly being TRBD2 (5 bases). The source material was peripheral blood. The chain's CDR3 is CASSLSEGRTDTQYF. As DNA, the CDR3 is TGTGCCAGTAGCTTATCTGAGGGCCGCACAGATACGCAGTATTTT. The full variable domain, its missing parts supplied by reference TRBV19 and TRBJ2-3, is DGGITQSPKYLFRKEGQNVTLSCEQNLNHDAMYWYRQDPGQGLRLIYYSQIVNDFQKGDIAEGYSVSREKKESFPLTVTSAQKNPTAFYLCASSLSEGRTDTQYFGPGTRLTVL.